The entry that follows covers one T cell receptor beta chain sequence. In the authors' workflow: Amplified reference gene primers provided the basis for estimating nucleated cell counts. Sequenced by immunoSEQ multiplex PCR; TCRdb stores in-frame clones only, minus some. That table supplies the V and J calls and clone size; D and trimming were determined from the DNA. The data contain 200,000 to 250,000 clones, 80% to 90% of them singletons. This CDR3 has 16 residues. The germline CDR1 and CDR2 sequences are SGHVS and FNYEAQ. V dropped 1 base and J dropped 6; count of bases not matched to a gene: 10. The data belong to a study of blood T cell repertoires in COVID-19. Overall study context: Samples came from the United States, Italy and Spain, spanning acute and convalescent COVID-19. PBMCs, B-cell-depleted T cells, or T cells were the source of the cDNA or gDNA that made up the material.

Material for sequencing was peripheral blood. This chain joins TRBV7-6 and TRBJ2-5, with TRBD1 matching over 8 bases. The receptor's source is a man over 45 who had recovered from COVID-19. The CDR3: CASSLGAWTGQQTQYF. CDR3 in DNA: TGTGCCAGCAGCTTAGGGGCTTGGACAGGGCAACAGACCCAGTACTTC.